This T cell receptor beta chain derives from a study of shared clonotypes between healthy human individuals (dated by TCRdb to 2018 to 2020). The study in broad terms: Three men and two women, aged 18 to 49 years, made up the cohort. Per donor, three plates each were used for CD4 naive and CD4 memory, two for CD8 naive, and one for CD8 memory. To increase sequencing depth and limit assay-specific biases, different laboratories used diverse techniques to prepare libraries and sequence TCR repertoires. The study deeply sequenced blood TCR repertoires of five healthy adults to estimate repertoire size and the extent of clonotype sharing between individuals. Between about 0.8 and 9 billion PBMCs per donor were obtained by leukapheresis.

The CDR3 has 15 amino acids, counting the end cysteine and phenylalanine. Only the CDR3 portion is preserved as DNA: 45 bases, with reading frame beginning at the first base. V trim: 4 bases; J trim: 3 bases; unmatched bases: 8. CDR1 is given as SGHDT and CDR2 as YYEEEE, both from the germline V gene. Healthy HIV-negative adults with no recently reported acute infections or vaccinations were included as donors. Only Caucasian adults living in Nashville, Tennessee, USA were represented among the donors. CD4+ T cells were enriched by magnetic negative selection; naive cells were then positively selected on CD45RA, and the negative fraction formed the memory subset. After blood collection by leukapheresis, PBMCs were isolated using Ficoll-Histopaque density gradient centrifugation and then cryopreserved in the vapor phase of liquid nitrogen. Analytical flow cytometry was used to check the purity and quantity of every magnetically sorted T cell population. Genomic DNA was isolated from every sorted fraction and measured by UV absorbance on a Nanodrop 2000c.

Using the deep immunoSEQ assay, TCR CDR3 regions were amplified from genomic DNA by multiplex PCR. Extracted genomic DNA from each cell subset was spread evenly across all wells of several immunoSEQ 96-well plates, with each plate serving as a replicate. For sorted subsets, approximately 200 ng of genomic DNA, equivalent to 25,000 to 35,000 T cell genomes, went into each replicate PCR. Purified libraries were measured with a Qubit 3.0 fluorometer, size-checked on a Bioanalyzer 2100, and measured again with the KAPA Library Quantification kit. Every immunoSEQ 96-well plate was sequenced on a dedicated single-read 150-cycle Illumina NextSeq 550 flow cell. Per the source publication's procedure: Because the immunoSEQ output held only junctional sequences and lacked quality scores, the filtering could not match the filtering applied to full-length reads. To assign V/J genes and CDR3, sequences were annotated against IMGT germline references using PyIR, a Python wrapper for IgBLAST v1.9. Any read was removed if the V/J assignment was weak (E-value above 1e-6), the CDR3 was missing, or the read contained stop codons, out-of-frame junctions, or ambiguous translated residues. V3J clonotypes were defined as sequences sharing the same inferred V gene, J gene, and CDR3 amino acid sequence. Percentage overlap between repertoires was computed as shared unique clonotypes divided by the size of the smaller repertoire. RTK rarefaction, the Chao1 estimator, and Recon v2.1 estimates of unobserved clonotypes were used to assess repertoire richness. For all TCRbeta clonotypes obtained by the gDNA method from four donors, generation probabilities were computed with OLGA. TCRdb took this table from immuneACCESS and kept in-frame rearrangements with V and J called. Such tables lack part of the clones; where checked against another copy, unresolved V genes explain under half of the gap, and the rest is unexplained. That table is the source of V, J and clone size, and D and trimming were worked out from the DNA. This sample gives roughly 2 million clones in total; 85% to 95% of them show up just once. Clones ranked in the top ten supply roughly 0.13% of the sample.

The investigation overall reported the following: Naive subsets generally had larger estimated clonotype richness than memory subsets did. Based on pairwise subsampling, the degree of clonotype sharing among donors was expected to be affected by sequencing depth. Even with the large sequencing depth, rarefaction of the sorted-subset datasets indicated that sequencing was incomplete. Higher generation probabilities were observed for clonotypes shared by all four sorted-subset donors than for non-shared clonotypes. About 4.5% of naive CD4, 3.5% of naive CD8, around 2.3% of memory CD4, and less than 0.45% of memory CD8 clonotypes were shared across several donors. Because the study included a small number of donors, the genetic and exposure-history diversity represented was limited. Sampling was restricted to blood, and TCR repertoires in tissues likely differ from the TCR repertoires found in blood.

To note about this clone: The target of this receptor is not known. No base quality values were provided; no much bigger clone lies one nucleotide off.

Recombination linked TRBV5-6 to TRBJ2-7; TRBD1 matches 9 bases in the middle. Input material: naive CD4+ T cells sorted from blood. This specimen's cell subset or site label, interpreted: CD45RA+ positively selected. The source of this sequence is a man aged 18 to 30 in good health. The nucleotide sequence is given as TGTGCCAGCAGCCGATTCGACAGGGGGGACTACGAGCAGTACTTC. Translated, this is CASSRFDRGDYEQYF. With the portions outside the CDR3 filled from the reference TRBV5-6 and TRBJ2-7 genes, the complete variable region becomes DAGVTQSPTHLIKTRGQQVTLRCSPKSGHDTVSWYQQALGQGPQFIFQYYEEEERQRGNFPDRFSGHQFPNYSSELNVNALLLGDSALYLCASSRFDRGDYEQYFGPGTRLTVT.